This entry lists 5 T cell receptor beta chains sequenced from one sample in a study of blood T cell repertoires in COVID-19. The repertoire was sequenced with immunoSEQ multiplex PCR; TCRdb's copy has only in-frame clones and lacks some. The top ten clones hold under 2.5% of a sample with under 200,000 clones, about four fifths of them seen once. Sequencing was done on a sample of peripheral blood. The receptors were gathered from a woman at least 80 years old with acute or convalescent COVID-19.

The gene calls are TRBV28 and TRBJ2-7; TRBD1 might be the D (6 bases). The CDR3 is 15 amino acids. V dropped 3 bases and J dropped 1 base, with 13 bases sitting between them. CDR1 and CDR2 from the germline V gene are MDHEN and SYDVKM. CDR3 amino acids: CASSFTPGQSYEQYF. DNA of the CDR3: TGTGCCAGCAGTTTTACTCCGGGACAATCCTACGAGCAGTACTTC.

The chain couples TRBV25-1 to TRBJ2-2, with 7 bases matching TRBD1. This CDR3 spans 18 amino acids. Germline V lookup: CDR1 MGHDK, CDR2 SYGVNS. The V gene end was trimmed by 5 bases and the J gene end by 1 base; junction bases not matched to a gene: 13. The CDR3 bases are TGTGCCAGCAGTCCCCCGAGGGGGCGGGCCGTGAACACCGGGGAGCTGTTTTTT. This encodes CASSPPRGRAVNTGELFF.

V gene TRBV27 combines with J gene TRBJ2-6, with TRBD2 as a possible D gene (5 bases). The CDR3 totals 20 residues. Trimming shortened V by 3 bases and J by 0 bases, and 21 bases separated the two germline ends. CDR1 MNHEY and CDR2 SMNVEV come from the germline V gene (reference sequence). CDR3 sequence: CASSLLVPGFSDSGANVLTF. In DNA, the CDR3 is TGTGCCAGCAGTTTGTTAGTCCCGGGGTTCTCAGACTCTGGGGCCAACGTCCTGACTTTC.

The gene calls are TRBV5-1 and TRBJ2-1; 11 bases line up with TRBD2. The germline gives CDR1 SGHRS, CDR2 YFSETQ. J was trimmed by 9 bases and V by 4 bases; bases with no gene match: 12. The CDR3 contains 16 residues. In DNA, the CDR3 is TGCGCCAGCAGCCCACTACTAGCGGGAGAGCACAGTGAGCAGTTCTTC. This translates into CASSPLLAGEHSEQFF.

This chain connects TRBV28 to TRBJ2-5, with 7 bases identical to TRBD1. The ends lost 5 bases at V and 1 base at J; junction bases unmatched: 7. The CDR3 is 15 residues long. The germline CDR1 and CDR2 sequences are MDHEN and SYDVKM. The CDR3 protein is CASSPHGTVQETQYF. CDR3 bases: TGTGCCAGCAGTCCTCATGGGACAGTCCAAGAGACCCAGTACTTC.